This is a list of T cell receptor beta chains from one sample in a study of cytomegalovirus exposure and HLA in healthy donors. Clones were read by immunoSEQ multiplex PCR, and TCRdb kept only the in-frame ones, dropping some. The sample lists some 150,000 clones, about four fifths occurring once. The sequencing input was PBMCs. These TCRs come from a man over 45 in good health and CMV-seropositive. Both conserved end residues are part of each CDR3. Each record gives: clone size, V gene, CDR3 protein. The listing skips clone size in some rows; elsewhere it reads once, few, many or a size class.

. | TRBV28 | CASSSTYVTDTQYF
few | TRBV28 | CASSFGGSYNEQFF
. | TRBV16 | CASSHQGHQETQYF
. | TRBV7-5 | CARSLDSGSNSPLHF
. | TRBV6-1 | CASIPRDRAYEQYF
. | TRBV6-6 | CASSFQYGYTF
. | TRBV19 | CASSSSLFWSDQPQHF
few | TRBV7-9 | CASSTTGGSSEAFF
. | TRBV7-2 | CASSLEAEGSYEQYF
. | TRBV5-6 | CASSLDRASSGANVLTF
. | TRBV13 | CASSYPPFEVRFTEAFF
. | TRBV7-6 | CASSLAMAGTDTQYF
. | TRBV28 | CASSFSVGGSSGNTIYF
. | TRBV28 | CASPPGTGLDEQYF
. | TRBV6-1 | CASRTPGVNTEAFF
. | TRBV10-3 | CAISESVRGMGGYTF
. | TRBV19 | CASRTGDLYYNEQFF
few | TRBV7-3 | CASSLGQPQDTQYF
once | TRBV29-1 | CSVHRPRTGRSQETQYF
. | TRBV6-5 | CASSLQVGGHLAQYF
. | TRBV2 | CAGDRGGLTGEQFF
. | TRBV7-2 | CASSLGQVSYGYTF
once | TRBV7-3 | CASGLSQIAPLHF
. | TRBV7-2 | CASSPDRARLSIGYTF
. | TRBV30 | CAWSERVGGNGYTF
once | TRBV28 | CASSLEQRYGYTF
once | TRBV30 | CAWNRFTDTQYF
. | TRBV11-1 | CASSRSTVLQVTDTQYF
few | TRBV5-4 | CASSVGQRVEAFF
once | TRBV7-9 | CASSLLAENTGELFF
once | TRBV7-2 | CASSFTGFDNQPQHF
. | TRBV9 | CASSVGQGSRYEQYF
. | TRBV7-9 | CASSFLGGGGNTIYF
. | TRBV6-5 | CAAGDGNYGYTF
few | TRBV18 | CASSPQGNTEAFF
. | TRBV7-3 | CASSRQAGGSYEQYF
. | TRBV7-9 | CASSLTGQGAFLHGYTF
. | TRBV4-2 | CASSQGDRGANYGYTF
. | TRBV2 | CASRAGTASTYEQYF
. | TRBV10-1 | CASSERGIQGKNQPQHF
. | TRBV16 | CASSQLSEGTEAFF
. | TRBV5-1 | CASSLGGVPEQYF